These 26 T cell receptor beta chains were all obtained from the same sample, sequenced in a study of PD-L1 blockade in urothelial cancer. Only in-frame clones appear in the TCRdb table, and some are missing; sequencing was by immunoSEQ multiplex PCR. The sample includes 90,000 to 100,000 clones, 90% of them seen just once. The time point here: pretreatment peripheral blood. The sample in question was PBMCs, obtained around atezolizumab (anti-PD-L1) treatment. These receptors all come from a man aged 60 to 69 with urothelial cancer.

This rearrangement joins TRBV29-1 to TRBJ2-3; TRBD2 might be the D (8 bases). V shed 4 bases and J shed 4 bases, with 18 bases lying between them. This CDR3 region has 15 residues. Germline V gene lookup returns CDR1 SQVTM and CDR2 ANQGSEA. The chain's CDR3 is CSVGRGTRSPDTQYF. CDR3 bases: TGCAGCGTTGGCAGGGGGACTAGAAGCCCAGATACGCAGTATTTT.

V is TRBV2 and J is TRBJ2-1; a possible D gene is TRBD2 (5 bases). This CDR3 has 13 amino acids. Germline CDR1 SNHLY, CDR2 FYNNEI. Trimming stripped 7 bases from V and 4 bases from J, with 11 bases between. CDR3 protein: CASMGRAYNEQFF. The CDR3 DNA follows: TGTGCCAGCATGGGGAGAGCGTACAATGAGCAGTTCTTC.

The gene calls are TRBV9 and TRBJ1-1; D might be TRBD1 (5 bases). Germline loops: CDR1 SGDLS, CDR2 YYNGEE. V lost 0 bases, J lost 4 bases, and 10 bases lay in between. This CDR3 comprises 14 residues. The CDR3 region has the DNA TGTGCCAGCAGCGTAGAGGCAGGGTCCACTGAAGCTTTCTTT. This encodes CASSVEAGSTEAFF.

The CDR3 loop is CASSSGGPGDTQYF. The CDR3 nucleotides read TGCGCCAGCAGCTCGGGGGGGCCAGGAGATACGCAGTATTTT. The chain couples TRBV5-1 to TRBJ2-3, with 8 bases fitting TRBD2. This CDR3 is 14 amino acids long. The ends lost 3 bases at V and 5 bases at J; junction bases unmatched: 5. CDR1 and CDR2 (germline): SGHRS, YFSETQ.

The DNA for the CDR3 is TGTGCCAGCAGCCAGACAGGGACGTACGAGCAGTACTTC. Amino acid sequence: CASSQTGTYEQYF. The rearrangement links TRBV7-9 to TRBJ2-7, with 7 bases matching TRBD1. The V gene's germline CDR1 is SEHNR and CDR2 FQNEAQ (reference sequence). The CDR3 consists of 13 residues. V lost 5 bases to trimming and J lost 4 bases; unmatched junction nucleotides: 5.

The chain employs TRBV29-1 and TRBJ2-5, with D perhaps TRBD1 (8 bases). From germline, CDR1 is SQVTM and CDR2 ANQGSEA. Trimming left V 6 bases short and J 10 bases short, with 24 bases between. This CDR3 contains 14 residues. CDR3 loop: CSVLTGGLLGDQYF. In DNA form, the CDR3 reads TGCAGCGTACTTACAGGGGGACTACTCGGAGACCAGTACTTC.

This chain links TRBV9 with TRBJ2-3; 15 bases map to TRBD2. The CDR3 has 18 amino acids. Germline CDR1 is SGDLS and CDR2 is YYNGEE. Germline trimming cut 3 bases from V and 0 bases from J; bases unmatched to any gene: 5. CDR3 DNA sequence: TGTGCCAGCAGCGCCCTCGGACTAGCGGGGGGGAGCACAGATACGCAGTATTTT. The encoded protein is CASSALGLAGGSTDTQYF.

The chain couples TRBV6-5 to TRBJ1-4, with 10 positions matching TRBD1. Per the germline V gene, CDR1 is MNHEY and CDR2 is SVGAGI. V gave up 6 bases and J gave up 3 bases; unmatched junction bases: 4. The CDR3 is 15 residues long. CDR3 protein: CASRSDRGANEKLFF. The CDR3 bases are TGTGCCAGCAGGTCGGACAGGGGGGCTAATGAAAAACTGTTTTTT.

The chain joins TRBV10-3 to TRBJ2-7; TRBD1 aligns across 7 bases. CDR3 length: 14 amino acids. The V and J ends lost 6 bases and 3 bases, in that order; junction bases with no gene match: 8. From germline, CDR1 is ENHRY and CDR2 SYGVKD. The CDR3 sequence is CAISAGTDYYEQYF. DNA of the CDR3: TGTGCCATCAGCGCCGGGACAGACTACTACGAGCAGTACTTC.

This clone was seen once. The gene calls are TRBV4-3 and TRBJ2-5; D gene uncertain. Per germline, CDR1 LGHNA and CDR2 YSLEER. This CDR3 comprises 13 residues. Deletions cut 1 base from V and 4 bases from J, with 7 bases between. The CDR3 is CASSQVRSETQYF. Written as DNA, the CDR3 is TGCGCCAGCAGCCAAGTCCGTTCAGAGACCCAGTACTTC.

The chain couples TRBV7-6 to TRBJ1-4, with D possibly matching TRBD1 (6 bases). This CDR3 region has 14 residues. Germline V gives CDR1 SGHVS, CDR2 FNYEAQ. V lost 5 bases, J lost 8 bases, and 15 bases lay in between. This CDR3 reads CASSPEGTQEKLFF. The CDR3 bases are TGTGCCAGCAGCCCAGAAGGGACACAGGAAAAACTGTTTTTT.

The CDR3 protein is CASSAFRLAEGETQYF. As DNA, the CDR3 is TGTGCCAGCAGTGCCTTCCGACTAGCGGAGGGGGAGACCCAGTACTTC. The chain has TRBV2 and TRBJ2-5; the match to TRBD2 covers 9 bases. The CDR3 contains 16 residues. Germline CDR1 is SNHLY and CDR2 is FYNNEI. The J segment lost 5 bases and the V segment lost 4 bases, leaving 11 bases of the junction unmatched.

The rearrangement uses TRBV7-3 and TRBJ2-7; the match to TRBD1 covers 8 bases. The CDR3 length is 14 residues. J lost 0 bases, V lost 7 bases, and 5 bases had no gene match. Germline V gene data show CDR1 as SGHTA and CDR2 as FQGTGA. The CDR3 sequence is CASTFTGGSYEQYF. CDR3 nucleotide sequence: TGTGCCAGCACCTTTACAGGGGGCTCCTACGAGCAGTACTTC. The full variable domain, completed using reference TRBV7-3 and TRBJ2-7, is GAGVSQTPSNKVTEKGKYVELRCDPISGHTALYWYRQSLGQGPEFLIYFQGTGAADDSGLPNDRFFAVRPEGSVSTLKIQRTERGDSAVYLCASTFTGGSYEQYFGPGTRLTVT.

The chain has TRBV18 and TRBJ1-3; possibly TRBD1 for D (5 bases). Between the trimmed V and J ends, which lost 3 bases and 6 bases, there was a span of 15 bases. The CDR3 totals 15 residues. Germline values: CDR1 KGHSH, CDR2 LQKENI. Here the CDR3 DNA reads TGTGCCAGCTCACCGGGGGAGGGGCTGTCAAACACCATATATTTT. Its protein is CASSPGEGLSNTIYF.

The chain has TRBV4-1 and TRBJ2-1, with D possibly matching TRBD1 (6 bases). The CDR3 has 18 amino acids. With 3 bases removed from V and 0 bases from J, the gap between germline ends came to 18 bases. CDR1 is MGHRA, CDR2 YSYEKL, per germline. DNA of the CDR3: TGCGCCAGCAGCCATCGGACAAACAGGGATAGCTCCTACAATGAGCAGTTCTTC. It is translated as CASSHRTNRDSSYNEQFF.

The chain's CDR3 is CASSRGELFF. DNA for the CDR3: TGTGCCAGTAGTCGTGGGGAGCTGTTTTTT. The chain employs TRBV19 and TRBJ2-2; D is unresolved. Germline CDR1 LNHDA, CDR2 SQIVND (reference sequence). V gave up 5 bases and J gave up 8 bases, with 3 bases separating them. The CDR3 is made up of 10 amino acids.

This chain joins TRBV19 and TRBJ1-4, with 9 bases that match TRBD1. V shed 3 bases, J shed 7 bases, and the junction held 9 bases outside the gene matches. This CDR3 comprises 16 residues. CDR1 and CDR2 from the germline V gene are LNHDA and SQIVND (reference sequence). The CDR3: CASSISGGDRVEKLFF. CDR3 in DNA: TGTGCCAGTAGTATTTCCGGAGGGGACAGGGTTGAAAAACTGTTTTTT. The full variable domain, completed using reference TRBV19 and TRBJ1-4, is DGGITQSPKYLFRKEGQNVTLSCEQNLNHDAMYWYRQDPGQGLRLIYYSQIVNDFQKGDIAEGYSVSREKKESFPLTVTSAQKNPTAFYLCASSISGGDRVEKLFFGSGTQLSVL.

The chain is built from TRBV19 and TRBJ1-4; TRBD1 might be the D (6 bases). V lost 3 bases and J lost 8, with 16 bases in between. This CDR3 region has 15 residues. Germline CDR1 reads LNHDA; CDR2 reads SQIVND (reference sequence). The DNA for the CDR3 is TGTGCCAGTAGTATCTTGTCAGGGGCCGTAGAAAAACTGTTTTTT. Its translation: CASSILSGAVEKLFF.

V and J are TRBV15 and TRBJ2-1, with TRBD2 identical over 8 bases. CDR3 size: 16 residues. Germline CDR1 is LNHNV and CDR2 is YYDKDF (reference sequence). Trimming removed 0 bases from V and 5 bases from J; junction bases left unmatched: 6. The CDR3 reads CATSRDLTGGNNEQFF. The CDR3 DNA is TGTGCCACCAGCAGAGATTTAACGGGGGGGAACAATGAGCAGTTCTTC.

The chain has TRBV5-8 and TRBJ1-2; 7 nucleotides agree with TRBD1. The CDR3 is 15 residues long. The V gene end was trimmed by 1 base and the J gene end by 3 bases; junction bases not matched to a gene: 6. Germline assignment: CDR1 SGHTS and CDR2 YDEGEE. CDR3 sequence: CASSLQRGQHYGYTF. In DNA form, the CDR3 reads TGTGCCAGCAGCTTGCAAAGGGGACAGCACTATGGCTACACCTTC.

The chain uses TRBV4-3 and TRBJ1-1; TRBD1 matches at 7 bases. Germline CDR1 LGHNA, CDR2 YSLEER. V shed 6 bases, J shed 5 bases, and the junction held 6 bases outside the gene matches. This CDR3 contains 13 residues. The CDR3 region is CASRLTGATEAFF. CDR3 DNA: TGCGCCAGCAGACTCACAGGGGCGACTGAAGCTTTCTTT.

This chain connects TRBV5-6 to TRBJ2-3; 8 nucleotides line up with TRBD1. V trimming: 0 bases; J trimming: 1 base; junction bases outside the gene matches: 1. The germline CDR1 and CDR2 sequences are SGHDT and YYEEEE. The CDR3 totals 15 residues. CDR3 in DNA: TGTGCCAGCAGCTTGGTGACAGGGGGCACAGATACGCAGTATTTT. Translated, it gives CASSLVTGGTDTQYF.

This sequence joins TRBV5-1 and TRBJ2-3, with D unclear. This CDR3 is built from 12 residues. Germline CDR1 reads SGHRS; CDR2 reads YFSETQ. Trimming removed 5 bases from V and 2 bases from J, with 6 bases in between. CDR3 residues: CASSLSTDTQYF. The CDR3 DNA follows: TGCGCCAGCAGTCTCTCCACAGATACGCAGTATTTT.

V and J are TRBV19 and TRBJ2-2; 9 bases agree with TRBD2. Trimming took 4 bases from V and 3 from J; bases not matched to a gene: 3. CDR1 and CDR2 from the germline V gene are LNHDA and SQIVND (reference sequence). The CDR3 extends over 15 amino acids. CDR3 in amino acids: CASSKLAGDTGELFF. The CDR3 coding sequence is TGTGCCAGTAGTAAATTAGCGGGGGACACCGGGGAGCTGTTTTTT.

The chain couples TRBV27 to TRBJ2-7; the match to TRBD1 covers 7 bases. The ends lost 4 bases at V and 0 bases at J; junction bases unmatched: 6. Germline V CDR1 and CDR2: MNHEY, SMNVEV (reference sequence). The CDR3 is 15 amino acids. CDR3 in amino acids: CASSSSGTVSYEQYF. DNA for the CDR3: TGTGCCAGCAGTTCCTCCGGGACAGTCTCCTACGAGCAGTACTTC.

The CDR3: CASSLLQGAIHEQYF. The CDR3, as DNA: TGTGCCAGCAGCTTGTTACAGGGGGCAATACACGAGCAGTACTTC. The chain employs TRBV7-8 and TRBJ2-7; 9 bases map to TRBD1. The CDR3 length is 15 residues. The ends lost 3 bases at V and 5 bases at J; junction bases unmatched: 8. Germline V lookup: CDR1 SGHVS, CDR2 FQNEAQ.